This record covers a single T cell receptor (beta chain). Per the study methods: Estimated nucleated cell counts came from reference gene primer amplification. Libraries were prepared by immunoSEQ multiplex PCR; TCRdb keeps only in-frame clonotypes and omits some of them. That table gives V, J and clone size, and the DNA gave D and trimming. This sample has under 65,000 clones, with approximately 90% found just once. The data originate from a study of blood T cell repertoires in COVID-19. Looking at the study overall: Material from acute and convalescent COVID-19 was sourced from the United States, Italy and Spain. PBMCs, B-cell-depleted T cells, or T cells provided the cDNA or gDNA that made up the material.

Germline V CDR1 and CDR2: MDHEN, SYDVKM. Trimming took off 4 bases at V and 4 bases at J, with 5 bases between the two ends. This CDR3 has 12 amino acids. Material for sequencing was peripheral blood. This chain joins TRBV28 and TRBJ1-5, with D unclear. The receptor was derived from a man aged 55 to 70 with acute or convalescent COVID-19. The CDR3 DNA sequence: TGTGCCAGCAGTTCCCTGAATCAGCCCCAGCATTTT. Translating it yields CASSSLNQPQHF.